This TCR beta chain comes out of a study of T cell clones after liver transplantation. Across the study: Tolerant meant at least one year fully off immunosuppression without liver enzymes above twice normal. Timepoints were pre-transplant, pre-withdrawal, and after withdrawal was completed or failed.

Profiled with immunoSEQ multiplex PCR; TCRdb holds only in-frame clones, not every one. This sample has about 20,000 clones, with about 77% found just once. With regard to this clone: What it binds is unknown.

Trimming removed 5 bases at V and 2 bases at J, with 12 bases between. CDR3 length equals 14 residues. CDR1 is SGHAT, CDR2 FQNNGV, per germline. The study, taken as a whole, reports: Low donor cell numbers restricted donor-reactive repertoire measurement in a couple of subjects.

The J gene is TRBJ1-1, the V gene TRBV11-2; no definite D call. Sample: CD8+ T cells from blood, taken roughly 55 months after liver transplant. This TCR was sampled from a human patient who received a liver transplant. Some T cells may have come from the graft donor. The CDR3 sequence: CASSPGVLNTEAFF. The CDR3, as DNA: TGTGCCAGCAGCCCAGGCGTGTTAAACACTGAAGCTTTCTTT.